The 30 T cell receptor beta chains reported below all come from one sample, sequenced in a study of cytomegalovirus exposure and HLA in healthy donors. Researchers ran the PCR with 60 Vbeta and 13 Jbeta primers. Generated by immunoSEQ multiplex PCR, the TCRdb table keeps only in-frame clones and is missing some. The sample records over 150,000 clones, roughly 80% being singletons. Sequenced input: PBMCs. The receptors stem from a boy younger than 18 in good health and CMV-seronegative.

This clone was picked up a small number of times. The chain combines TRBV6-6 with TRBJ1-2; D is ambiguous. V lost 5 bases to trimming and J lost 0 bases, with 7 bases between them. Germline lookup yields CDR1 MNHNY and CDR2 SVGAGI (reference sequence). The CDR3 spans 13 residues. In DNA form, the CDR3 reads TGTGCCAGCAGTCCTATTGCTAACTATGGCTACACCTTC. Protein: CASSPIANYGYTF.

This clone was picked up a small number of times. V usage is TRBV2 and J usage is TRBJ1-5, with 9 bases lining up with TRBD1. The germline V gene encodes CDR1 SNHLY and CDR2 FYNNEI. Trimming took 7 bases from V and 5 from J; bases not matched to a gene: 6. The CDR3 loop spans 14 amino acids. CDR3 DNA sequence: TGTGCCAGCAAAACGGGACAGGGATATCAGCCCCAGCATTTT. As protein: CASKTGQGYQPQHF.

The chain joins TRBV11-3 to TRBJ2-7, with D possibly being TRBD2 (6 bases). V lost 6 bases and J 4 bases, leaving 25 bases between the germline ends. Germline lookup yields CDR1 SGHNT and CDR2 YENEEA. The CDR3 length is 17 residues. CDR3 sequence: CASSHHVMGDFGYEQYF. The CDR3 DNA is TGTGCCAGCAGTCATCACGTTATGGGGGACTTCGGTTACGAGCAGTACTTC.

Comments on this clone: Mismatch with germline at one junction end may stem from a read error. The V gene is TRBV9, the J gene TRBJ2-4, with a possible D match to TRBD1 (6 bases). The CDR3 has 16 amino acids. Per the germline V gene, CDR1 is SGDLS and CDR2 is YYNGEE. The CDR3 here is CASSDGPFRGKNIQYF. DNA for the CDR3: TGTGCCAGTAGCGACGGGCCATTCAGGGGCAAAAACATTCAGTACTTC.

This sequence joins TRBV6-1 and TRBJ2-7, with 7 bases fitting TRBD1. The CDR3 sequence is 13 residues long. The trim removed 2 bases at V and 11 bases at J, leaving 9 bases unmatched. Germline lookup yields CDR1 MNHNS and CDR2 SASEGT. In DNA form, the CDR3 reads TGTGCCAGCAGTGAACAATCAAGGGGGCTTGAGTACTTC. It encodes CASSEQSRGLEYF.

This chain joins TRBV5-1 and TRBJ1-1; D not certain. The CDR3 covers 15 residues. The germline V gene encodes CDR1 SGHRS and CDR2 YFSETQ. Trimming pared 1 base from V and 3 bases from J, leaving 13 bases between. The CDR3 DNA reads TGCGCCAGCAGCTTGCTGGAGGGAAGGGACACTGAAGCTTTCTTT. Protein product: CASSLLEGRDTEAFF.

This clone came up a few times. The V call is TRBV6-5, the J call TRBJ1-5, with D unresolved. CDR1 MNHEY and CDR2 SVGAGI come from the germline V gene. This CDR3 comprises 11 residues. The CDR3 DNA is TGTGCTGCGGGAAGTGGACAGCCCCAGCATTTT. Translation: CAAGSGQPQHF.

This sequence joins TRBV7-6 and TRBJ1-1; perhaps TRBD1 as D (5 bases). The germline gives CDR1 SGHVS, CDR2 FNYEAQ. This CDR3 contains 13 residues. The germline V and J ends were trimmed by 5 bases and 2 bases, with 9 bases remaining between them. CDR3 residues: CASSRGHNTEAFF. The DNA of the CDR3 is TGTGCCAGCAGCCGAGGACATAACACTGAAGCTTTCTTT.

This chain joins TRBV7-2 and TRBJ1-2; 7 bases align to TRBD1. The CDR3 is 16 amino acids. Germline lookup yields CDR1 SGHTA and CDR2 FQGNSA. V shed 0 bases, J shed 8 bases, and the junction held 12 bases outside the gene matches. The CDR3 loop reads CASSLAGRGNALGYTF. In DNA form, the CDR3 reads TGTGCCAGCAGCTTAGCGGGCAGGGGGAACGCCCTGGGCTACACCTTC.

The chain uses TRBV5-8 and TRBJ1-1, with D perhaps TRBD1 (5 bases). CDR3 length: 15 residues. CDR1 and CDR2 (germline): SGHTS, YDEGEE. The V end lost 2 bases, the J end lost 1 base, and 12 bases lay between the germline ends. In DNA, the CDR3 is TGTGCCAGCAGCTTACGGGGACTCAGGAACACTGAAGCTTTCTTT. It codes for CASSLRGLRNTEAFF. Looking up the rest from reference TRBV5-8 and TRBJ1-1 gives the full variable domain: EAGVTQSPTHLIKTRGQQATLRCSPISGHTSVYWYQQALGLGLQFLLWYDEGEERNRGNFPPRFSGRQFPNYSSELNVNALELEDSALYLCASSLRGLRNTEAFFGQGTRLTVV.

This clone was counted only a few times. V is TRBV11-3 and J is TRBJ2-1, with 8 bases lining up with TRBD1. Trimming removed 5 bases from V and 0 bases from J; junction bases left unmatched: 3. CDR1 and CDR2 (germline): SGHNT, YENEEA. The CDR3 spans 15 residues. The CDR3 here is CASSLDRGSYNEQFF. As DNA, the CDR3 is TGTGCCAGCAGCCTCGACAGGGGCTCCTACAATGAGCAGTTCTTC.

The J gene is TRBJ1-1, the V gene TRBV7-2; no firm D call. V was shortened by 1 base and J by 8 bases, with 14 bases between the two germline ends. This CDR3 spans 14 amino acids. Germline loops: CDR1 SGHTA, CDR2 FQGNSA. The CDR3 region has the DNA TGTGCCAGCAGCTTAGAGTTTACGTGGCACGAAGCTTTCTTT. Translating gives CASSLEFTWHEAFF. The complete variable domain, with remaining parts taken from reference TRBV7-2 and TRBJ1-1, reads GAGVSQSPSNKVTEKGKDVELRCDPISGHTALYWYRQSLGQGLEFLIYFQGNSAPDKSGLPSDRFSAERTGGSVSTLTIQRTQQEDSAVYLCASSLEFTWHEAFFGQGTRLTVV.

The rearrangement links TRBV13 to TRBJ1-4; TRBD1 is a possible D gene (5 bases). CDR3 length: 15 residues. Trimming removed 4 bases from V and 4 bases from J, with 13 bases in between. Germline CDR1 reads PRHDT; CDR2 reads FYEKMQ (reference sequence). This chain's CDR3 is CASSSHTGFNEKLFF. CDR3 sequence (DNA): TGTGCCAGCAGCTCGCACACAGGTTTTAATGAAAAACTGTTTTTT.

The chain combines TRBV5-1 with TRBJ2-5, with 8 nucleotides matching TRBD1. After removal of 9 bases from V and 5 bases from J, the junction contained 12 bases not matched to a gene. The CDR3 spans 14 residues. Germline V gene lookup returns CDR1 SGHRS and CDR2 YFSETQ. The CDR3: CATSLPGGRETQYF. CDR3 coding DNA: TGCGCCACATCCCTGCCAGGGGGCCGTGAGACCCAGTACTTC.

The genes are TRBV7-2 and TRBJ2-7; tentatively, D is TRBD2 (5 bases). Trimming took 2 bases from V and 7 from J, leaving 9 bases between them. Germline CDR1 reads SGHTA; CDR2 reads FQGNSA. The CDR3 is 12 residues long. In DNA, the CDR3 is TGTGCCAGCAGCTTACCTCCGGGGGAGCAGTACTTC. It codes for CASSLPPGEQYF.

The genes are TRBV27 and TRBJ2-3, with no clear D. Germline assignment: CDR1 MNHEY and CDR2 SMNVEV (reference sequence). This CDR3 comprises 14 residues. Between the trimmed V and J ends, which lost 3 bases and 1 base, there was a span of 8 bases. Here the CDR3 DNA reads TGTGCCAGCAGTTTTTTCCTTGGCACAGATACGCAGTATTTT. This codes for CASSFFLGTDTQYF.

The chain has TRBV12-5 and TRBJ1-5; 9 bases are shared with TRBD1. CDR3 size: 19 residues. Trimming removed 2 bases from V and 0 bases from J; junction bases left unmatched: 11. In germline, CDR1 is LGHNT, CDR2 FRNRAP. This CDR3 reads CASGLLSDRGYLSNQPQHF. The CDR3 nucleotides are TGTGCTAGTGGTTTGCTCTCGGACAGGGGCTACCTTAGCAATCAGCCCCAGCATTTT.

V usage is TRBV7-6 and J usage is TRBJ2-5; 7 nucleotides match TRBD1. This CDR3 is built from 16 residues. Germline V gives CDR1 SGHVS, CDR2 FNYEAQ. V lost 0 bases and J lost 5; bases outside the gene matches: 9. In DNA form, the CDR3 reads TGTGCCAGCAGCTTAGCAGGGACAGACCCTTGGGAGACCCAGTACTTC. It specifies CASSLAGTDPWETQYF.

The J gene is TRBJ1-2, the V gene TRBV19; no definite D call. V was clipped by 4 bases and J by 4 bases, with 13 bases between them. The CDR3 contains 14 residues. From germline, CDR1 is LNHDA and CDR2 SQIVND (reference sequence). CDR3 in amino acids: CASSRPTNFYGYTF. CDR3 in DNA: TGTGCCAGTAGTAGACCGACAAACTTCTATGGCTACACCTTC. Full variable domain (remainder filled in from reference TRBV19 and TRBJ1-2): DGGITQSPKYLFRKEGQNVTLSCEQNLNHDAMYWYRQDPGQGLRLIYYSQIVNDFQKGDIAEGYSVSREKKESFPLTVTSAQKNPTAFYLCASSRPTNFYGYTFGSGTRLTVV.

This chain uses TRBV7-2 with TRBJ1-5, with no clear D. This CDR3 is 15 amino acids long. V was pared by 4 bases and J by 6 bases, with 16 bases between. CDR1 is SGHTA and CDR2 is FQGNSA in the germline V gene. The CDR3 loop reads CASSSLADPGQPQHF. CDR3 DNA: TGTGCCAGCAGCTCCCTGGCAGATCCGGGTCAGCCCCAGCATTTT.

DNA for the CDR3: TGTGCCAGCAGTAGGGGACAGCAAGAGACCCAGTACTTC. Translation: CASSRGQQETQYF. This chain connects TRBV9 to TRBJ2-5, with 7 positions matching TRBD1. Germline CDR1 reads SGDLS; CDR2 reads YYNGEE. V lost 5 bases and J lost 2; bases outside the gene matches: 3. The CDR3 extends over 13 amino acids.

V and J are TRBV30 and TRBJ1-5; D may be TRBD1 (5 bases). The CDR3 spans 13 residues. The germline V gene has CDR1 GTSNPN and CDR2 SVGIG (reference sequence). Trimming took 2 bases from V and 8 from J, leaving 13 bases between them. The CDR3 region has the DNA TGTGCCTGGAGTCTTGCAGGGTACGAGCCCCAGCATTTT. Residues: CAWSLAGYEPQHF.

This rearrangement joins TRBV30 to TRBJ2-2; 11 nucleotides agree with TRBD2. The CDR3 totals 16 residues. V was clipped by 0 bases and J by 1 base; unmatched bases: 1. CDR1 is GTSNPN, CDR2 SVGIG, per germline (reference sequence). Here the CDR3 reads CAWSVTSGRNTGELFF. CDR3 DNA: TGTGCCTGGAGTGTAACTAGCGGGAGGAACACCGGGGAGCTGTTTTTT.

The DNA of the CDR3 is TGCGCCAGCAGCTTGGGAGTCGACACTGAAGCTTTCTTT. It specifies CASSLGVDTEAFF. The chain carries TRBV5-1 and TRBJ1-1; no clear D. The CDR3 has 13 amino acids. The V end was cut by 0 bases, the J end by 3 bases, with 6 bases between. CDR1 and CDR2 (germline): SGHRS, YFSETQ.

This clone was recorded only once. This sequence joins TRBV6-6 and TRBJ1-1; D is perhaps TRBD1 (6 bases). This CDR3 spans 16 amino acids. Germline V CDR1 and CDR2: MNHNY, SVGAGI (reference sequence). V lost 2 bases, J lost 0 bases, and 13 bases lay in between. The CDR3, as DNA: TGTGCCAGCAGTTACGTCCAGGGGCCGGTGAACACTGAAGCTTTCTTT. Encoded protein: CASSYVQGPVNTEAFF.

This clone has just a few counts. This sequence joins TRBV9 and TRBJ1-3; D gene uncertain. The V gene lost 3 bases and the J gene lost 2 bases, with 6 bases spanning the gap. Germline loops: CDR1 SGDLS, CDR2 YYNGEE. CDR3 length equals 13 residues. CDR3 amino acids: CASSGPTGNTIYF. The CDR3, as DNA: TGTGCCAGCAGCGGGCCCACTGGAAACACCATATATTTT.

This clone was observed once. The chain uses TRBV7-6 and TRBJ2-1; D is uncertain. V was trimmed by 6 bases and J by 6 bases, leaving 21 bases between them. The CDR3 covers 16 residues. Germline CDR1 SGHVS, CDR2 FNYEAQ. CDR3 nucleotide sequence: TGTGCCAGCAGACTAATCGAGACCCAAAAAGGCAATGAGCAGTTCTTC. Amino acids: CASRLIETQKGNEQFF. The full variable domain, in which reference TRBV7-6 and TRBJ2-1 provide the parts outside the CDR3, is GAGVSQSPRYKVTKRGQDVALRCDPISGHVSLYWYRQALGQGPEFLTYFNYEAQQDKSGLPNDRFSAERPEGSISTLTIQRTEQRDSAMYRCASRLIETQKGNEQFFGPGTRLTVL.

The genes are TRBV15 and TRBJ2-7; tentative D call: TRBD2 (6 bases). Trimming cost V 9 bases and J 7 bases, with 16 bases left between them. This CDR3 region has 12 residues. CDR1 and CDR2 (germline): LNHNV, YYDKDF (reference sequence). This chain's CDR3 is CATGEDLSEQYF. Here the CDR3 DNA reads TGTGCCACAGGGGAGGACCTGAGTGAGCAGTACTTC.

This clone was counted a few times. The chain links TRBV30 to TRBJ1-3; D uncertain. Trimming removed 5 bases at V and 0 bases at J, with 14 bases between. From germline, CDR1 is GTSNPN and CDR2 SVGIG (reference sequence). The CDR3 sequence is 15 residues long. CDR3 in amino acids: CAWDGGQSSGNTIYF. DNA for the CDR3: TGTGCCTGGGACGGAGGCCAGAGCTCTGGAAACACCATATATTTT.

V gene TRBV6-5 combines with J gene TRBJ2-2; 8 bases are a match to TRBD1. There are 12 residues in the CDR3. After removal of 6 bases from V and 6 bases from J, the junction contained 0 bases not matched to a gene. Per the germline V gene, CDR1 is MNHEY and CDR2 is SVGAGI. Here the CDR3 DNA reads TGTGCCAGCAGACAGGGGGCCGGGGAGCTGTTTTTT. Translating it yields CASRQGAGELFF.